This passage covers 27 T cell receptor beta chains from one sample sequenced in a study of cytomegalovirus exposure and HLA in healthy donors. This PCR relied on a set of 60 Vbeta primers and 13 Jbeta primers. Sequenced by immunoSEQ multiplex PCR; TCRdb stores in-frame clones only, minus some. In the table there are approximately 150,000 clones, 70% to 80% of which are singletons. Specimen: PBMCs. All receptors derive from a man in his sixties in good health and CMV-seronegative.

The V and J genes are TRBV10-2 and TRBJ2-1, with 7 nucleotides matching TRBD2. J lost 0 bases, V lost 11 bases, and 4 bases had no gene match. The CDR3 length is 13 residues. CDR1 and CDR2 (germline): WSHSY, SAAADI. The CDR3 region is CAARGNSYNEQFF. The CDR3 region has the DNA TGCGCCGCGCGGGGGAACTCCTACAATGAGCAGTTCTTC.

This sequence joins TRBV5-6 and TRBJ2-5; D is uncertain. CDR1 SGHDT and CDR2 YYEEEE come from the germline V gene. The CDR3 is made up of 15 amino acids. Deletions cut 7 bases from V and 2 bases from J, with 18 bases between. The CDR3 spells CASYSYGQAQETQYF. CDR3 DNA: TGTGCCAGCTATAGTTATGGTCAAGCACAAGAGACCCAGTACTTC. Filled out from reference TRBV5-6 and TRBJ2-5, the complete variable domain reads DAGVTQSPTHLIKTRGQQVTLRCSPKSGHDTVSWYQQALGQGPQFIFQYYEEEERQRGNFPDRFSGHQFPNYSSELNVNALLLGDSALYLCASYSYGQAQETQYFGPGTRLLVL.

This chain uses TRBV10-2 with TRBJ1-1; weak D call: TRBD1 (5 bases). The germline V gene encodes CDR1 WSHSY and CDR2 SAAADI. V lost 6 bases and J 5 bases, leaving 10 bases between the germline ends. The CDR3 totals 12 residues. The chain's CDR3 is CASRSQGTEAFF. CDR3 sequence (DNA): TGCGCCAGCAGGAGTCAGGGAACTGAAGCTTTCTTT.

V gene TRBV5-1 combines with J gene TRBJ2-2, with 10 nucleotides matching TRBD2. V shed 7 bases, J shed 3 bases, and the junction held 9 bases outside the gene matches. Germline V gene sequence: CDR1 SGHRS, CDR2 YFSETQ. This CDR3 region has 16 residues. The CDR3 DNA reads as TGCGCCAGCGGCATAAGCGGGGGGGCTGACACCGGGGAGCTGTTTTTT. Translation: CASGISGGADTGELFF.

The chain links TRBV5-1 to TRBJ1-3; 9 nucleotides match TRBD1. Germline V CDR1 and CDR2: SGHRS, YFSETQ. Trimming took 4 bases from V and 4 from J; bases not matched to a gene: 9. This CDR3 region has 16 residues. This CDR3 reads CASSVTGQGIGNTIYF. The CDR3 nucleotides are TGCGCCAGCAGCGTAACGGGACAGGGCATAGGAAACACCATATATTTT.

The chain joins TRBV27 to TRBJ1-6; 8 positions agree with TRBD1. V lost 2 bases, J lost 7 bases, and 4 bases stayed unmatched. Per the germline V gene, CDR1 is MNHEY and CDR2 is SMNVEV (reference sequence). The CDR3 extends over 15 amino acids. The CDR3 spells CASSLRTGTNSPLHF. The CDR3 DNA follows: TGTGCCAGCAGTTTAAGGACAGGGACCAATTCACCCCTCCACTTT.

The chain carries TRBV27 and TRBJ2-6, with D hard to call. Germline CDR1 is MNHEY and CDR2 is SMNVEV (reference sequence). The CDR3 has 16 amino acids. The V end was cut by 3 bases, the J end by 1 base, with 10 bases between. The CDR3 loop is CASSLRILSGANVLTF. The CDR3 DNA follows: TGTGCCAGCAGTTTGCGCATACTGTCTGGGGCCAACGTCCTGACTTTC.

This rearrangement joins TRBV4-2 to TRBJ1-6; TRBD1 aligns across 11 bases. Germline lookup yields CDR1 LGHNA and CDR2 YNFKEQ. The CDR3 extends over 21 amino acids. Unmatched junction bases numbered 14, after V lost 4 bases and J lost 0 bases. CDR3: CASSPLGGTGGSGSYNSPLHF. Written as DNA, the CDR3 is TGTGCCAGCAGCCCCTTGGGGGGGACAGGGGGTTCCGGCTCCTATAATTCACCCCTCCACTTT.

This clone was detected a few times. The chain has TRBV18 and TRBJ2-1; 12 bases line up with TRBD2. With 5 bases clipped from V and 0 bases from J, the junction kept 5 bases outside the gene matches. Germline values: CDR1 KGHSH, CDR2 LQKENI. The CDR3 runs to 17 residues. The CDR3 region is CASSSTSGGSSYNEQFF. The CDR3 DNA reads as TGTGCCAGCTCATCAACTAGCGGGGGGAGCTCCTACAATGAGCAGTTCTTC.

The chain links TRBV5-1 to TRBJ1-2, with TRBD1 matching 8 bases. With V trimmed by 0 bases and J by 5 bases, 3 bases remained unmatched. CDR1 is SGHRS, CDR2 YFSETQ, per germline. CDR3 size: 14 residues. The CDR3 reads CASSLGTGRYGYTF. As DNA, the CDR3 is TGCGCCAGCAGCTTGGGGACAGGGAGGTATGGCTACACCTTC.

The gene calls are TRBV30 and TRBJ2-2; 7 bases map to TRBD1. The V gene's germline CDR1 is GTSNPN and CDR2 SVGIG (reference sequence). The CDR3 covers 15 residues. The trim removed 5 bases at V and 2 bases at J, leaving 8 bases unmatched. This CDR3 is CAWAHRGRNTGELFF. The CDR3 bases are TGTGCCTGGGCCCACAGGGGTAGAAACACCGGGGAGCTGTTTTTT.

V gene TRBV27 combines with J gene TRBJ1-5, with TRBD1 matching over 9 bases. V was clipped by 4 bases and J by 6 bases; unmatched bases: 4. CDR3 length equals 14 residues. Germline loops: CDR1 MNHEY, CDR2 SMNVEV (reference sequence). CDR3 DNA sequence: TGTGCCAGCAGTTGGACAGGGGAGTTTCAGCCCCAGCATTTT. Residues: CASSWTGEFQPQHF.

The CDR3 loop is CASSVGAGGYEQYF. CDR3 bases: TGCGCCAGCAGCGTCGGGGCGGGAGGATACGAGCAGTACTTC. V usage is TRBV5-1 and J usage is TRBJ2-7; TRBD2 agrees at 8 bases. This CDR3 is built from 14 residues. Trimming took 4 bases from V and 4 from J; bases not matched to a gene: 7. The germline CDR1 and CDR2 sequences are SGHRS and YFSETQ. Filled out from reference TRBV5-1 and TRBJ2-7, the complete variable domain reads KAGVTQTPRYLIKTRGQQVTLSCSPISGHRSVSWYQQTPGQGLQFLFEYFSETQRNKGNFPGRFSGRQFSNSRSEMNVSTLELGDSALYLCASSVGAGGYEQYFGPGTRLTVT.

This rearrangement joins TRBV5-1 to TRBJ2-7; no definite D call. V lost 0 bases and J lost 5, with 12 bases in between. The CDR3 length is 14 residues. Germline V CDR1 and CDR2: SGHRS, YFSETQ. The CDR3 DNA is TGCGCCAGCAGCTTGGGACTCGGGTTTAACGAGCAGTACTTC. Protein product: CASSLGLGFNEQYF.

This chain uses TRBV6-1 with TRBJ2-5, with 7 bases that match TRBD1. The V gene's germline CDR1 is MNHNS and CDR2 SASEGT. J was trimmed by 4 bases and V by 3 bases; bases with no gene match: 11. CDR3 size: 16 residues. CDR3 nucleotides: TGTGCCAGCAGTGAGGCAGGACAGGCCCTCCTAGAGACCCAGTACTTC. It yields the protein CASSEAGQALLETQYF.

This chain links TRBV7-3 with TRBJ2-3; TRBD2 agrees at 11 bases. Germline CDR1 SGHTA, CDR2 FQGTGA. CDR3 size: 17 residues. V shed 0 bases, J shed 0 bases, and the junction held 2 bases outside the gene matches. CDR3 nucleotide sequence: TGTGCCAGCAGCTTAACCCGACTAGCGGGGAGCACAGATACGCAGTATTTT. Its translation is CASSLTRLAGSTDTQYF.

V gene TRBV19 combines with J gene TRBJ1-5, with 8 nucleotides matching TRBD1. This CDR3 has 18 residues. Germline V gene sequence: CDR1 LNHDA, CDR2 SQIVND (reference sequence). V lost 6 bases and J lost 0; bases outside the gene matches: 13. DNA for the CDR3: TGTGCCAGTAGAAAACAGGGGGAAACCTCCTATAGCAATCAGCCCCAGCATTTT. This encodes CASRKQGETSYSNQPQHF.

J is TRBJ1-1 and V is TRBV5-6; 7 bases align to TRBD1. J lost 2 bases, V lost 4 bases, and 5 bases had no gene match. The CDR3 has 14 amino acids. Germline-derived CDR1 and CDR2 are SGHDT and YYEEEE. The CDR3 DNA is TGTGCCAGCAGCGCTCGGGACAGAAACACTGAAGCTTTCTTT. Protein sequence: CASSARDRNTEAFF.

V and J are TRBV6-7 and TRBJ1-5; 9 nucleotides line up with TRBD1. TRBV6-7 is identified as an open reading frame with a role that is uncertain. V trimming: 6 bases; J trimming: 6 bases; junction bases outside the gene matches: 9. This CDR3 is 15 amino acids long. CDR3 nucleotide sequence: TGTGCCAGCAGGCCCACAGGGGGCGCCGGTCAGCCCCAGCATTTT. Protein: CASRPTGGAGQPQHF.

This clone was recorded only once. The chain recombines TRBV6-5 with TRBJ2-1, with a weak D call TRBD1 (6 bases). With 2 bases removed from V and 9 bases from J, the gap between germline ends came to 14 bases. Germline values: CDR1 MNHEY, CDR2 SVGAGI. This CDR3 comprises 14 residues. CDR3 region: CASSYARGGTEQFF. The CDR3 nucleotides are TGTGCCAGCAGTTACGCGAGAGGGGGAACTGAGCAGTTCTTC.

V and J are TRBV28 and TRBJ2-7; 8 positions match TRBD2. This CDR3 region has 15 residues. The germline V gene encodes CDR1 MDHEN and CDR2 SYDVKM. J lost 5 bases, V lost 6 bases, and 12 bases had no gene match. As DNA, the CDR3 is TGTGCCAGCAGCCCCCTCGGGGGGGGGCGTCACGAGCAGTACTTC. This translates into CASSPLGGGRHEQYF.

With regard to this clone: One junction end disagrees with the germline gene, perhaps due to a read error. This chain connects TRBV7-9 to TRBJ2-4, with D uncertain. CDR1 and CDR2 (germline): SEHNR, FQNEAQ (reference sequence). The CDR3 has 16 amino acids. CDR3 DNA: TGTTCCAGCAGCTCTGGGTCGGTGGAGTCCAAAAACATTCAGTACTTC. Encoded protein: CSSSSGSVESKNIQYF.

This chain connects TRBV4-3 to TRBJ2-2; 12 nucleotides align to TRBD2. There are 18 residues in the CDR3. The germline CDR1 and CDR2 sequences are LGHNA and YSLEER. V gave up 4 bases and J gave up 5 bases; unmatched junction bases: 11. The CDR3 region is CASSRALPGLAGTGELFF. The CDR3 DNA is TGCGCCAGCAGCCGAGCCCTTCCGGGACTAGCGGGTACCGGGGAGCTGTTTTTT.

The chain joins TRBV5-1 to TRBJ2-5, with D tentatively TRBD2 (5 bases). The assigned J gene may be wrong: the sequence end matches TRBJ2-7 better. The CDR3 totals 15 residues. Germline CDR1 is SGHRS and CDR2 is YFSETQ. In DNA, the CDR3 is TGCGCCAGCAGCCCCGGCCAGCGGAGCTCCTACGAGCAGTACTTC. It yields the protein CASSPGQRSSYEQYF.

The chain's CDR3 is CATSREDRGREKLFF. The CDR3 DNA reads TGTGCCACCAGCAGAGAGGACAGGGGTCGGGAAAAACTGTTTTTT. The chain carries TRBV15 and TRBJ1-4, with 9 bases fitting TRBD1. Germline values: CDR1 LNHNV, CDR2 YYDKDF (reference sequence). The V and J ends lost 0 bases and 8 bases, in that order; junction bases with no gene match: 4. The CDR3 has 15 residues.

V usage is TRBV11-3 and J usage is TRBJ2-5, with 8 bases matching TRBD2. Matching the DNA end better, TRBJ2-7 makes the J call doubtful. Germline assignment: CDR1 SGHNT and CDR2 YENEEA. The CDR3 is 14 amino acids. The CDR3 DNA sequence: TGTGCCAGCAGCCCGGGGGGGAACTCCTACGAGCAGTACTTC. Protein sequence: CASSPGGNSYEQYF.

The chain joins TRBV18 to TRBJ2-1; TRBD2 matches at 11 bases. The V gene's germline CDR1 is KGHSH and CDR2 LQKENI. The CDR3 contains 15 residues. V shed 4 bases, J shed 7 bases, and the junction held 6 bases outside the gene matches. The CDR3 loop is CASSQLAGDPNEQFF. CDR3 DNA sequence: TGTGCCAGCTCACAACTAGCGGGGGACCCGAATGAGCAGTTCTTC.